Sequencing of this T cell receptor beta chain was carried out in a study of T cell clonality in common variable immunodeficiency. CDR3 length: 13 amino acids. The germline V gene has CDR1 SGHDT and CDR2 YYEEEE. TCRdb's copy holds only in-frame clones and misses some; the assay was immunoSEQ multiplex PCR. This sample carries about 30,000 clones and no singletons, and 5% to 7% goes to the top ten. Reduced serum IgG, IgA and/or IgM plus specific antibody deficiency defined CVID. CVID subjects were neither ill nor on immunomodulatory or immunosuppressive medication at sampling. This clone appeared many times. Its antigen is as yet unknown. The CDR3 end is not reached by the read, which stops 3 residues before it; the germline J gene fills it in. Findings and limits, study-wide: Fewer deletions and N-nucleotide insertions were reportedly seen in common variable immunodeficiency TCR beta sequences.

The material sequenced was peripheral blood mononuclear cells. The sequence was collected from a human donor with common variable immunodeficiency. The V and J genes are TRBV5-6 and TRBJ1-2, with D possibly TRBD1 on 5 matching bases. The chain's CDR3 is CASSSSTAGGYTF. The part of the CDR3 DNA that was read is TGTGCCAGCAGCTCGTCGACAGCGGGAGGC.